This is a list of T cell receptor beta chains from one sample in a study of T cells after yellow fever vaccination. MiXCR, run by TCRdb on the 5' RACE reads, gives a single entry per CDR3 protein. Here the sample spans under 550,000 distinct CDR3 sequences, roughly a fifth being singletons. The sequencing used PBMCs, collected 21 days after the first yellow fever vaccination. The receptors here all came from a man aged 18 to 30 who received the YFV17D yellow fever vaccine. Each CDR3 is given with its conserved first and last residue. D genes are given only for firm matches. Not all rows give a size; the values are once, few, many and, for expanded clones, a class.

j_gene	abundance	d_gene	v_gene	CDR3aa	CDR3nt
TRBJ1-5	-	-	TRBV23-1	CASSQRTVYSNQPQHF	TGCGCCAGCAGTCAGAGGACGGTATATAGCAATCAGCCCCAGCATTTT
TRBJ2-3	-	TRBD2	TRBV12-3/TRBV12-4	CAISSGDTDTQYF	TGTGCCATCTCTAGCGGGGACACAGATACGCAGTATTTT
TRBJ1-2	few	-	TRBV5-6	CASSFYSVTNYGYTF	TGTGCCAGCAGCTTCTACAGCGTGACTAACTATGGCTACACCTTC
TRBJ2-7	many	-	TRBV7-9	CASSLDYYEQYF	TGTGCCAGCAGCTTGGACTATTACGAGCAGTACTTC
TRBJ2-1	-	-	TRBV6-5	CASSYSKYAATYGNEQFF	TGTGCCAGCAGTTACTCGAAATATGCGGCTACCTATGGAAATGAGCAGTTCTTC
TRBJ1-5	few	-	TRBV5-1	CASSFGGTPNQPQHF	TGCGCCAGCAGCTTTGGGGGGACCCCCAATCAGCCCCAGCATTTT
TRBJ2-5	few	TRBD2	TRBV7-2	CASSLVNRRASGETQYF	TGTGCCAGCAGCTTAGTTAATCGTAGGGCTAGCGGGGAGACCCAGTACTTC
TRBJ2-5	few	TRBD2	TRBV5-1	CASRRTSGGTETQYF	TGCGCCAGCAGACGTACTAGCGGGGGGACAGAGACCCAGTACTTC
TRBJ2-1	many	-	TRBV5-1	CASNPDGSSYNEQFF	TGCGCCAGCAACCCGGACGGTAGCTCCTACAATGAGCAGTTCTTC
TRBJ2-3	few	TRBD2	TRBV7-2	CASSSDGAAGGLDTQYF	TGTGCCAGCAGCTCCGATGGGGCAGCGGGGGGGCTGGATACGCAGTATTTT
TRBJ2-7	-	TRBD2	TRBV5-4	CASFERGPTEQYF	TGTGCCAGCTTCGAGCGGGGGCCCACGGAGCAGTACTTC
TRBJ2-4	-	-	TRBV15	CATSRDLREGGWNIQYF	TGTGCCACCAGCAGAGATCTCAGGGAGGGGGGGTGGAACATTCAGTACTTC
TRBJ2-1	many	-	TRBV11-2	CASSRDSYNEQFF	TGTGCCAGCAGCCGTGACAGTTACAATGAGCAGTTCTTC
TRBJ2-3	few	TRBD2	TRBV7-9	CASSAKPSGGYTDTQYF	TGTGCCAGCAGCGCCAAACCTAGCGGGGGGTACACAGATACGCAGTATTTT
TRBJ1-2	-	TRBD1	TRBV3-1	CASSKWDSPDYGYTF	TGTGCCAGCAGCAAATGGGACAGTCCGGACTATGGCTACACCTTC
TRBJ2-1	few	TRBD2	TRBV2	CASGRGRTNNEQFF	TGTGCCAGCGGGCGGGGGAGAACAAACAATGAGCAGTTCTTC
TRBJ1-1	-	-	TRBV20-1	CSAIRRNTEAFF	TGCAGTGCGATCCGTCGAAACACTGAAGCTTTCTTT
TRBJ2-7	few	-	TRBV11-2	CASSLAGLLYEQYF	TGTGCCAGCAGCTTAGCGGGCCTACTCTACGAGCAGTACTTC
TRBJ2-7	many	-	TRBV5-1	CASSYTDRSYEQYF	TGCGCCAGCAGCTACACCGACCGGTCCTACGAGCAGTACTTC
TRBJ2-5	few	-	TRBV15	CATGESKTAGETQYF	TGTGCCACCGGAGAATCAAAGACCGCCGGAGAGACCCAGTACTTC
TRBJ1-2	-	TRBD1	TRBV7-6	CASSLTNQGVYGYTF	TGTGCCAGCAGCTTAACCAATCAGGGGGTCTATGGCTACACCTTC
TRBJ1-1	many	-	TRBV6-1	CASSKNRKNTEAFF	TGTGCCAGCAGTAAGAACAGGAAGAACACTGAAGCTTTCTTT
TRBJ1-1	-	-	TRBV6-5	CASSYQGMGRPERNTEAFF	TGTGCCAGCAGTTACCAAGGAATGGGCCGGCCGGAAAGGAACACTGAAGCTTTCTTT
TRBJ1-6	few	-	TRBV7-8	CASSLALGSPLHF	TGTGCCAGCAGCTTAGCGCTCGGTTCACCCCTCCACTTT
TRBJ2-3	-	-	TRBV19	CASRMGDTQYF	TGTGCCAGTCGCATGGGGGATACGCAGTATTTT
TRBJ2-1	few	-	TRBV14	CASSYTGINEQFF	TGTGCCAGCAGCTACACAGGGATCAATGAGCAGTTCTTC
TRBJ2-1	-	-	TRBV29-1	CSVNGDPYNEQFF	TGCAGCGTTAATGGCGACCCCTACAATGAGCAGTTCTTC
TRBJ2-2	few	-	TRBV9	CASSAKDTGELFF	TGTGCCAGCAGCGCAAAGGACACCGGGGAGCTGTTTTTT
TRBJ1-4	many	-	TRBV4-1	CASSQVGTTNEKLFF	TGCGCCAGCAGCCAAGTTGGGACGACTAATGAAAAACTGTTTTTT
TRBJ1-2	-	-	TRBV7-2	CASSFSAYGYTF	TGTGCCAGCAGCTTTTCCGCCTATGGCTACACCTTC
TRBJ2-1	-	-	TRBV6-1	CASSPGTGLNNEQFF	TGTGCCAGCAGTCCGGGGACGGGGCTTAACAATGAGCAGTTCTTC
TRBJ1-6	many	TRBD1	TRBV12-3/TRBV12-4	CASANGQGISPLHF	TGTGCCAGCGCGAACGGACAGGGCATCTCACCCCTCCACTTT
TRBJ1-6	few	TRBD1	TRBV20-1	CSASGTVEAPLHF	TGCAGTGCTAGCGGGACAGTCGAGGCCCCCCTCCACTTT
TRBJ2-1	-	TRBD2	TRBV28	CASLRGGAGNEQFF	TGTGCCAGCTTGCGCGGGGGGGCTGGCAATGAGCAGTTCTTC
TRBJ1-6	-	-	TRBV4-1	CASSQERTGDSPLHF	TGCGCCAGCAGCCAAGAAAGGACGGGGGATTCACCCCTCCACTTT
TRBJ2-2	-	-	TRBV12-3/TRBV12-4	CACSIYPRTGTITGELFF	TGTGCCTGCAGTATATACCCCAGAACTGGGACAATCACCGGGGAGCTGTTTTTT
TRBJ2-4	-	-	TRBV7-2	CASSERGDIQYF	TGTGCCAGCAGCGAGAGGGGGGACATTCAGTACTTC
TRBJ2-7	-	TRBD1	TRBV10-3	CAISLDRGEDEQYF	TGTGCCATCAGTCTCGACAGGGGGGAGGACGAGCAGTACTTC
TRBJ2-3	few	-	TRBV27	CASSLSLRTDTQYF	TGTGCCAGCAGTTTATCCCTCCGCACAGATACGCAGTATTTT
TRBJ2-1	-	-	TRBV27	CASSLSVQGPYNEQFF	TGTGCCAGCAGTTTATCTGTACAGGGCCCCTACAATGAGCAGTTCTTC
TRBJ2-3	-	TRBD2	TRBV23-1	CASSQTPRTSGGTDTQYF	TGCGCCAGCAGTCAAACCCCCAGGACTAGCGGGGGGACAGATACGCAGTATTTT
TRBJ2-7	-	TRBD2	TRBV6-2/TRBV6-3	CASGLAGPYEQYF	TGTGCCAGCGGCTTAGCGGGACCCTACGAGCAGTACTTC
TRBJ1-5	once	-	TRBV6-2/TRBV6-3	CASSPAGSYRANQPQHF	TGTGCCAGCAGTCCCGCTGGGTCGTACAGGGCGAATCAGCCCCAGCATTTT
TRBJ2-3	-	-	TRBV11-2	CASSLVDETSWDTQYF	TGTGCCAGCAGCTTAGTTGATGAGACGTCGTGGGATACGCAGTATTTT
TRBJ2-7	-	TRBD1	TRBV19	CASSITRTGVNEQYF	TGTGCCAGTAGTATTACGAGGACAGGGGTTAACGAGCAGTACTTC
TRBJ2-1	few	-	TRBV6-5	CASSYKAGSSYNEQFF	TGTGCCAGCAGTTACAAGGCGGGGAGCTCCTACAATGAGCAGTTCTTC
TRBJ2-3	-	-	TRBV20-1	CSAGELTGDTQYF	TGCAGTGCTGGGGAATTAACGGGGGATACGCAGTATTTT
TRBJ1-2	-	-	TRBV27	CASSLFRNYGYTF	TGTGCCAGCAGTTTATTTCGGAACTATGGCTACACCTTC
TRBJ1-5	-	-	TRBV6-1	CASSPTRNQPQHF	TGTGCCAGCAGTCCGACCAGGAATCAGCCCCAGCATTTT
TRBJ2-7	-	-	TRBV6-5	CASRGLGIEQYF	TGTGCCAGCAGGGGGCTCGGAATCGAGCAGTACTTC
TRBJ1-6	many	-	TRBV3-1	CASSQVGGDSPLHF	TGTGCCAGCAGCCAAGTCGGGGGGGATTCACCCCTCCACTTT
TRBJ1-2	many	-	TRBV20-1	CSAWPASRGPSF	TGCAGTGCTTGGCCCGCTAGTAGGGGACCCTCCTTC
TRBJ2-3	many	TRBD2	TRBV28	CASSLFGGGAPDTQYF	TGTGCCAGCAGTTTATTTGGCGGGGGGGCCCCAGATACGCAGTATTTT
TRBJ2-1	few	-	TRBV19	CASSITGVVRDNEQFF	TGTGCCAGTAGTATAACCGGGGTTGTTAGGGACAATGAGCAGTTCTTC
TRBJ1-4	-	TRBD1	TRBV3-1	CASSPWTGGSEKLFF	TGTGCCAGCAGCCCCTGGACAGGGGGAAGCGAAAAACTGTTTTTT
TRBJ1-5	few	-	TRBV3-1	CASSHSTGVTQHF	TGTGCCAGCAGCCACTCTACGGGAGTAACCCAGCATTTT
TRBJ1-1	-	-	TRBV5-1	CASRGTGSAEAFF	TGCGCCAGCAGGGGGACGGGGTCGGCTGAAGCTTTCTTT
TRBJ2-1	few	-	TRBV11-2	CASSLDVRASTGQFF	TGTGCCAGCAGCTTAGACGTCAGGGCCTCCACGGGGCAGTTCTTC
TRBJ2-7	-	-	TRBV3-1	CASSSGERSEQYF	TGTGCCAGCAGCTCCGGGGAACGGTCTGAGCAGTACTTC
TRBJ1-1	few	-	TRBV15	CATGSTNTEAFF	TGTGCCACCGGGTCGACGAACACTGAAGCTTTCTTT